Shown below are 8 T cell receptor beta chains from a single sample sequenced in a study of blood T cell repertoires in COVID-19. Data came from immunoSEQ multiplex PCR; TCRdb stores just in-frame clones and leaves some out. The sample records tens of thousands of clones, approximately 80% being singletons. Input material: peripheral blood. The receptors shown here come from a woman older than 75 with active or convalescent COVID-19.

CDR3 in DNA: TGTGCCTGGAAGCCTCAACAGGGCCCTAACTATGGCTACACCTTC. Residues: CAWKPQQGPNYGYTF. This chain uses TRBV30 with TRBJ1-2; the D gene is possibly TRBD1 (6 bases). V lost 4 bases and J lost 0, with 15 bases in between. This CDR3 region has 15 residues. In germline, CDR1 is GTSNPN, CDR2 SVGIG (reference sequence).

The rearrangement links TRBV9 to TRBJ2-5; the match to TRBD2 covers 11 bases. The CDR3 length is 16 residues. Germline V lookup: CDR1 SGDLS, CDR2 YYNGEE. V lost 2 bases and J lost 1; bases outside the gene matches: 4. The CDR3 spells CASSVSGGAVQETQYF. The CDR3 nucleotides are TGTGCCAGCAGCGTTAGCGGGGGGGCCGTCCAAGAGACCCAGTACTTC.

V usage is TRBV7-9 and J usage is TRBJ2-7; 7 nucleotides agree with TRBD1. The CDR3 loop spans 12 amino acids. V lost 5 bases to trimming and J lost 3 bases; unmatched junction nucleotides: 1. Per the germline V gene, CDR1 is SEHNR and CDR2 is FQNEAQ (reference sequence). CDR3 protein: CASSGDSYEQYF. In nucleotides, the CDR3 is TGTGCCAGCAGCGGGGACAGCTACGAGCAGTACTTC. The full variable domain, rest sourced from reference TRBV7-9 and TRBJ2-7, is DTGVSQNPRHKITKRGQNVTFRCDPISEHNRLYWYRQTLGQGPEFLTYFQNEAQLEKSRLLSDRFSAERPKGSFSTLEIQRTEQGDSAMYLCASSGDSYEQYFGPGTRLTVT.

The V call is TRBV19, the J call TRBJ1-1; D is uncertain. The V end lost 3 bases, the J end lost 2 bases, and 10 bases lay between the germline ends. The CDR3 contains 14 residues. Germline V gene lookup returns CDR1 LNHDA and CDR2 SQIVND (reference sequence). In DNA form, the CDR3 reads TGTGCCAGTAGTATTGTTTTGACTAACACTGAAGCTTTCTTT. It is translated as CASSIVLTNTEAFF.

The gene calls are TRBV19 and TRBJ1-6, with D perhaps TRBD1 (6 bases). CDR1 is LNHDA and CDR2 is SQIVND in the germline V gene (reference sequence). With 0 bases removed from V and 7 bases from J, the gap between germline ends came to 13 bases. This CDR3 is 16 amino acids long. CDR3 DNA: TGTGCCAGTAGTATAGACTTGACAGGCGCAAATTCACCCCTCCACTTT. This sequence encodes CASSIDLTGANSPLHF. Combining the CDR3 with reference TRBV19 and TRBJ1-6 gives the whole variable domain DGGITQSPKYLFRKEGQNVTLSCEQNLNHDAMYWYRQDPGQGLRLIYYSQIVNDFQKGDIAEGYSVSREKKESFPLTVTSAQKNPTAFYLCASSIDLTGANSPLHFGNGTRLTVT.

This clone was seen more than once but under ten times. V and J are TRBV6-5 and TRBJ2-7, with D possibly being TRBD2 (5 bases). The CDR3 is made up of 13 amino acids. Germline assignment: CDR1 MNHEY and CDR2 SVGAGI. Trimming shortened V by 4 bases and J by 3 bases, and 10 bases separated the two germline ends. CDR3 in DNA: TGTGCCAGCAGTTCACCCGGACTCTACGAGCAGTACTTC. Translation: CASSSPGLYEQYF.

The chain has TRBV6-2 or TRBV6-3 and TRBJ2-5; TRBD2 matches 10 bases. From germline, CDR1 is MNHEY and CDR2 SVGEGT. The trim removed 5 bases at V and 3 bases at J, leaving 9 bases unmatched. The CDR3 sequence is 16 residues long. The CDR3 nucleotides read TGTGCCAGCAGTACCCAGACTAGCGGGCCGAAAGAGACCCAGTACTTC. Protein product: CASSTQTSGPKETQYF.

This clone has only one observation. This chain links TRBV19 with TRBJ1-6; perhaps TRBD1 as D (6 bases). V was trimmed by 7 bases and J by 6 bases, leaving 13 bases between them. The length of the CDR3 is 14 residues. Germline-derived CDR1 and CDR2 are LNHDA and SQIVND (reference sequence). In DNA form, the CDR3 reads TGTGCCAGTACCAACAGGGACGGTAATTCACCCCTCCACTTT. This gives the protein CASTNRDGNSPLHF.